Listed below are T cell receptor beta chains from one sample, sequenced in a study of blood T cell repertoires in COVID-19. Only in-frame clones appear in the TCRdb table, and some are missing; sequencing was by immunoSEQ multiplex PCR. The table lists fewer than 200,000 clones, more than 65% of them singletons. Source material: PBMCs or T cells enriched from blood (not recorded which). The receptors originated from a man in his 60s who had recovered from COVID-19. Both conserved end residues are part of each CDR3. D genes are given only for firm matches. The size of a clone is reported for some rows only, either as once, few or many, or as a class for expanded clones.

CDR3 protein | CDR3 DNA | J gene | clone size | V gene | D gene
CASSITGGNEQFF | TGTGCCAGTAGTATTACAGGGGGCAATGAGCAGTTCTTC | TRBJ2-1 | . | TRBV19 | TRBD1
CASRKTPGGSPLHF | TGTGCCAGCAGGAAGACGCCGGGGGGATCACCCCTCCACTTT | TRBJ1-6 | . | TRBV28 | .
CASSWTRSNTGELFF | TGCGCCAGCAGCTGGACTCGCTCGAACACCGGGGAGCTGTTTTTT | TRBJ2-2 | . | TRBV5-1 | .
CASSKLQGLGNQPQHF | TGTGCCAGCAGCAAGCTACAGGGTTTAGGGAATCAGCCCCAGCATTTT | TRBJ1-5 | . | TRBV7-2 | .
CAISESGPGTDTQYF | TGTGCCATCAGTGAGTCGGGGCCGGGCACAGATACGCAGTATTTT | TRBJ2-3 | . | TRBV10-3 | .
CASSQVRDNQPQHF | TGTGCCAGTTCCCAGGTGAGGGACAATCAGCCCCAGCATTTT | TRBJ1-5 | . | TRBV19 | .
CASRARLAGGTDTQYF | TGTGCCAGCAGGGCTAGACTAGCGGGGGGCACAGATACGCAGTATTTT | TRBJ2-3 | . | TRBV7-2 | TRBD2
CASSQMEFGTSGPLQETQYF | TGCGCCAGCAGCCAAATGGAGTTTGGCACTAGCGGTCCTCTACAAGAGACCCAGTACTTC | TRBJ2-5 | . | TRBV4-1 | TRBD2
CASRLGGLDPYEQYF | TGTGCAAGTCGCTTAGGTGGACTAGACCCCTACGAGCAGTACTTC | TRBJ2-7 | . | TRBV12-2 | .
CASSAGTGVHEQYF | TGTGCCAGCAGTGCCGGGACAGGGGTCCACGAGCAGTACTTC | TRBJ2-7 | . | TRBV2 | TRBD1
CASSPQGYGANVLTF | TGTGCCAGCTCACCACAGGGGTACGGGGCCAACGTCCTGACTTTC | TRBJ2-6 | . | TRBV18 | .
CASTPLGRNSPLHF | TGTGCCAGTACGCCGTTGGGGCGGAATTCACCCCTCCACTTT | TRBJ1-6 | . | TRBV19 | .
CASSWLAAPGEKLFF | TGTGCCAGCAGTTGGCTGGCAGCCCCGGGTGAAAAACTGTTTTTT | TRBJ1-4 | . | TRBV6-5 | .
CASSRVTQGANEQYF | TGTGCCAGCAGCCGAGTAACCCAGGGGGCAAACGAGCAGTACTTC | TRBJ2-7 | . | TRBV4-2 | TRBD1
CASSMREPTDTQYF | TGTGCCAGTAGTATGCGGGAACCCACAGATACGCAGTATTTT | TRBJ2-3 | once | TRBV19 | .
CASSLDGFSNQPQHF | TGCGCCAGCAGCTTGGACGGTTTTAGCAATCAGCCCCAGCATTTT | TRBJ1-5 | . | TRBV5-1 | .
CASSQQGAKTEAFF | TGTGCCAGTAGTCAACAGGGGGCCAAAACTGAAGCTTTCTTT | TRBJ1-1 | . | TRBV19 | TRBD1
CATSRDQTMPMNTGELFF | TGTGCCACCAGCAGAGATCAAACAATGCCAATGAACACCGGGGAGCTGTTTTTT | TRBJ2-2 | few | TRBV15 | .
CASSPDRVGEKLFF | TGTGCCAGCAGCCCGGACAGGGTCGGTGAAAAACTGTTTTTT | TRBJ1-4 | . | TRBV7-2 | TRBD1
CASSLFRNQPQHF | TGTGCCAGCAGTTTATTCAGGAATCAGCCCCAGCATTTT | TRBJ1-5 | . | TRBV27 | .
CASSQQQDTSTDTQYF | TGCGCCAGCAGCCAACAACAGGATACTAGCACAGATACGCAGTATTTT | TRBJ2-3 | once | TRBV4-1 | .
CASSPGQGGFETQYF | TGTGCCAGCAGCCCGGGACAGGGGGGTTTCGAGACCCAGTACTTC | TRBJ2-5 | . | TRBV7-3 | TRBD1
CASSLELGNTIYF | TGCGCCAGCAGCTTGGAGCTCGGAAACACCATATATTTT | TRBJ1-3 | . | TRBV5-1 | .
CASSAAGGANTGELFF | TGTGCCAGCAGTGCAGCGGGGGGGGCTAACACCGGGGAGCTGTTTTTT | TRBJ2-2 | . | TRBV6-1 | TRBD2
CASSVQGGAGSNQPQHF | TGTGCCAGCAGTGTTCAAGGGGGCGCGGGTAGCAATCAGCCCCAGCATTTT | TRBJ1-5 | . | TRBV2 | TRBD1
CASSIGQNTGELFF | TGTGCCAGTAGTATAGGTCAGAACACCGGGGAGCTGTTTTTT | TRBJ2-2 | . | TRBV19 | .
CASSTGQQETQYF | TGCGCCAGCAGCACGGGACAGCAAGAGACCCAGTACTTC | TRBJ2-5 | . | TRBV5-1 | TRBD1
CASSSDRGGGTDTQYF | TGTGCCAGCAGTTCGGACAGGGGCGGGGGCACAGATACGCAGTATTTT | TRBJ2-3 | . | TRBV28 | TRBD1
CASSSLKEWTAGNTIYF | TGTGCCAGCAGCTCCTTGAAGGAATGGACTGCTGGAAACACCATATATTTT | TRBJ1-3 | . | TRBV7-8 | .
CASSPAGGMNTEAFF | TGTGCCAGCAGCCCTGCCGGCGGCATGAACACTGAAGCTTTCTTT | TRBJ1-1 | . | TRBV7-3 | .
CASSSTSSSYNEQFF | TGTGCCAGCAGCTCGACTAGCTCGTCCTACAATGAGCAGTTCTTC | TRBJ2-1 | few | TRBV7-9 | TRBD2
CASSFGTGSLEQYF | TGCGCCAGCAGCTTTGGGACAGGTTCTCTCGAGCAGTACTTC | TRBJ2-7 | . | TRBV5-1 | TRBD1
CASSKTSGGTETQYF | TGTGCCAGCAGCAAGACTAGCGGGGGTACAGAGACCCAGTACTTC | TRBJ2-5 | . | TRBV7-9 | TRBD2
CAWSVQGRDQPQHF | TGTGCCTGGAGTGTACAGGGAAGGGATCAGCCCCAGCATTTT | TRBJ1-5 | few | TRBV30 | .
CASSEDREPGANVLTF | TGTGCCAGCAGTGAGGACAGGGAACCTGGGGCCAACGTCCTGACTTTC | TRBJ2-6 | . | TRBV6-1 | TRBD1
CASSLGTGVGELFF | TGTGCCAGCAGCTTAGGGACAGGGGTCGGGGAGCTGTTTTTT | TRBJ2-2 | . | TRBV7-3 | TRBD1
CASSRGTGLSQSGANVLTF | TGTGCCAGCAGTAGAGGGACAGGGTTATCCCAATCTGGGGCCAACGTCCTGACTTTC | TRBJ2-6 | . | TRBV6-4 | TRBD1
CASSLGQGGRKTQYF | TGTGCCAGCAGCTTAGGACAGGGTGGACGGAAGACCCAGTACTTC | TRBJ2-5 | . | TRBV7-2 | TRBD1
CANNPAGSPPYGYTF | TGTGCCAACAACCCCGCGGGTTCTCCGCCATATGGCTACACCTTC | TRBJ1-2 | . | TRBV2 | .
CATSLSGTANTGELFF | TGTGCCACCAGTCTATCCGGGACAGCGAACACCGGGGAGCTGTTTTTT | TRBJ2-2 | few | TRBV24-1 | TRBD1
CASSRSGGARTNEKLFF | TGTGCCAGCAGCCGCTCTGGGGGCGCGAGAACTAATGAAAAACTGTTTTTT | TRBJ1-4 | few | TRBV11-2 | .
CASSSTSGSTDTQYF | TGTGCCAGCAGCTCTACTAGCGGTAGCACAGATACGCAGTATTTT | TRBJ2-3 | . | TRBV6-1 | TRBD2
CASSQDLRDNSPLHF | TGCGCCAGCAGCCAAGACCTACGGGATAATTCACCCCTCCACTTT | TRBJ1-6 | . | TRBV4-1 | .
CASSPQPGNYEQYF | TGTGCCAGCTCACCTCAACCGGGAAACTACGAGCAGTACTTC | TRBJ2-7 | few | TRBV18 | .
CASRPTGDNEKLFF | TGTGCCAGTAGACCGACAGGGGATAATGAAAAACTGTTTTTT | TRBJ1-4 | . | TRBV19 | TRBD1
CASSPDTAGETQYF | TGTGCCAGCTCACCAGACACAGCAGGAGAGACCCAGTACTTC | TRBJ2-5 | . | TRBV18 | .
CASSIGGFIDTQYF | TGTGCCAGTAGTATAGGGGGCTTTATAGATACGCAGTATTTT | TRBJ2-3 | . | TRBV19 | .
CASRAGLAGIIEQYF | TGTGCCAGCAGAGCCGGACTAGCGGGTATCATCGAGCAGTACTTC | TRBJ2-7 | . | TRBV11-2 | TRBD2
CASSFSRGQETQYF | TGTGCCAGTAGTTTCTCGAGGGGGCAAGAGACCCAGTACTTC | TRBJ2-5 | . | TRBV19 | .
CASSITGTGALGNQPQHF | TGTGCCAGCAGCATAACCGGGACAGGAGCGTTGGGCAATCAGCCCCAGCATTTT | TRBJ1-5 | . | TRBV5-5 | TRBD1
CASSPGQGAAYEQYF | TGTGCCAGCTCACCTGGACAGGGGGCAGCCTACGAGCAGTACTTC | TRBJ2-7 | . | TRBV18 | TRBD1
CASSLGGLAGVDTQYF | TGCGCCAGCAGCTTGGGGGGTCTAGCGGGAGTAGATACGCAGTATTTT | TRBJ2-3 | . | TRBV5-1 | TRBD2
CSASGDRLLGRHTGELFF | TGCAGTGCTAGTGGAGACAGACTCCTCGGTCGGCACACCGGGGAGCTGTTTTTT | TRBJ2-2 | . | TRBV20-1 | .
CASRADRGRDTEAFF | TGTGCCAGCAGAGCCGACAGGGGGCGCGACACTGAAGCTTTCTTT | TRBJ1-1 | . | TRBV6-4 | TRBD1
CASSSGLAGTGELFF | TGTGCCAGCAGCTCCGGACTAGCAGGCACCGGGGAGCTGTTTTTT | TRBJ2-2 | . | TRBV5-6 | TRBD2
CASSVTRDNQPQHF | TGTGCCAGTAGTGTGACCCGGGACAATCAGCCCCAGCATTTT | TRBJ1-5 | . | TRBV19 | .
CASSLPGGSEYEQYF | TGTGCCAGCAGCTTACCGGGGGGGTCTGAATACGAGCAGTACTTC | TRBJ2-7 | few | TRBV5-6 | TRBD2
CASSAKQGSYNEQFF | TGTGCCAGCAGTGCGAAACAGGGGTCCTACAATGAGCAGTTCTTC | TRBJ2-1 | . | TRBV6-4 | TRBD1
CASSSGLAGTGELFF | TGTGCCAGCAGCTCGGGACTAGCGGGCACCGGGGAGCTGTTTTTT | TRBJ2-2 | . | TRBV7-3 | TRBD2